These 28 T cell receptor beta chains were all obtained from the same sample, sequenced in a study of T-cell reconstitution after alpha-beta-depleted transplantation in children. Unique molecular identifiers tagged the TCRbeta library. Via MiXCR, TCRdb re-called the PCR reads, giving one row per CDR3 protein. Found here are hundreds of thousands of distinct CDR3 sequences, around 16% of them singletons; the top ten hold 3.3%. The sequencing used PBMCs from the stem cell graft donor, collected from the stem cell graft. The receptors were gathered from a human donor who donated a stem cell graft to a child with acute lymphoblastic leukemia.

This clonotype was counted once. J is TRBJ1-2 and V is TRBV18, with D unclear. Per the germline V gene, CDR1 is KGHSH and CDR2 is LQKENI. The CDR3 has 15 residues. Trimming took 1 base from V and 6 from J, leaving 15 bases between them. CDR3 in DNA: TGTGCCAGCTCACCACTTACGCAACCAGCGGATGGCTACACCTTC. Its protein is CASSPLTQPADGYTF.

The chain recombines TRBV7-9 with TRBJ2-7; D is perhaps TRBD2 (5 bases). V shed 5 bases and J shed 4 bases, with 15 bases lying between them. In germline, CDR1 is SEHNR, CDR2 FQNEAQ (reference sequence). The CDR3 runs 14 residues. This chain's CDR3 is CASSLDLREYEQYF. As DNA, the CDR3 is TGTGCCAGCAGCCTCGACTTGAGGGAGTACGAGCAGTACTTC.

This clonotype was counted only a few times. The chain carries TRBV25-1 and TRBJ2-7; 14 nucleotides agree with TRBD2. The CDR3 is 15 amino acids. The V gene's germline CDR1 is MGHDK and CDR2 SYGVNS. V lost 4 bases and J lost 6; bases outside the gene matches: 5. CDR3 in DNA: TGTGCCAGCAGTGGACCGGGACTAGCGGGAGTCGAGCAGTACTTC. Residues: CASSGPGLAGVEQYF.

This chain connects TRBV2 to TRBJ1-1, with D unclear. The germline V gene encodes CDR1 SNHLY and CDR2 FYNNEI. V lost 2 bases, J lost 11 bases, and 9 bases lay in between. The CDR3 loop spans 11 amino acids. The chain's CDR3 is CASSELAGAFF. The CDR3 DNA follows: TGTGCCAGCAGTGAACTGGCTGGTGCTTTCTTT. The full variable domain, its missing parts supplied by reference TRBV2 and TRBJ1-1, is EPEVTQTPSHQVTQMGQEVILRCVPISNHLYFYWYRQILGQKVEFLVSFYNNEISEKSEIFDDQFSVERPDGSNFTLKIRSTKLEDSAMYFCASSELAGAFFGQGTRLTVV.

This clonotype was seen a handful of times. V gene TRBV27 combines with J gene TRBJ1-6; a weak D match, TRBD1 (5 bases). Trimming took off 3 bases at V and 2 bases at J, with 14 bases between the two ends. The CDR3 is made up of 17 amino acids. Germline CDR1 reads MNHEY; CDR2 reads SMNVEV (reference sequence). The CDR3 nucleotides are TGTGCCAGCAGTTTGGACATCCTGAGGGCCTATAATTCACCCCTCCACTTT. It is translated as CASSLDILRAYNSPLHF.

The CDR3 nucleotides read TGTGCCAGCAGCATAGTAGCGGGGTCGAGCACAGATACGCAGTATTTT. This sequence encodes CASSIVAGSSTDTQYF. The chain has TRBV2 and TRBJ2-3; 8 bases fit TRBD2. In germline, CDR1 is SNHLY, CDR2 FYNNEI. CDR3 size: 16 residues. The trim removed 6 bases at V and 0 bases at J, leaving 8 bases unmatched. Looking up the rest from reference TRBV2 and TRBJ2-3 gives the full variable domain: EPEVTQTPSHQVTQMGQEVILRCVPISNHLYFYWYRQILGQKVEFLVSFYNNEISEKSEIFDDQFSVERPDGSNFTLKIRSTKLEDSAMYFCASSIVAGSSTDTQYFGPGTRLTVL.

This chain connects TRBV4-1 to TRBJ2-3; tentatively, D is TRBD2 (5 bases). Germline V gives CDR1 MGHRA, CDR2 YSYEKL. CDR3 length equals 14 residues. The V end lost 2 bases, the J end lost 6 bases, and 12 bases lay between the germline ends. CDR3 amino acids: CASSQTSSIDTQYF. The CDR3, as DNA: TGCGCCAGCAGCCAAACATCTAGCATCGATACGCAGTATTTT.

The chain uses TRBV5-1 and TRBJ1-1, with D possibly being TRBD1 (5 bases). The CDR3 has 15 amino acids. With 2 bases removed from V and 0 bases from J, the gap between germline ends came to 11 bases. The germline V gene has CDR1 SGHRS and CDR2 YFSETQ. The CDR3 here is CASSLGAGLNTEAFF. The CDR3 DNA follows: TGCGCCAGCAGCTTAGGGGCAGGACTGAACACTGAAGCTTTCTTT.

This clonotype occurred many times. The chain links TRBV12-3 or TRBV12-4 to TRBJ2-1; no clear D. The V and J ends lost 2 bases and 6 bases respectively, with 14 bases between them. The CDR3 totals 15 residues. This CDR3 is CASSLSAGVGNEQFF. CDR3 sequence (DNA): TGTGCCAGCAGTTTATCGGCAGGTGTGGGCAATGAGCAGTTCTTC.

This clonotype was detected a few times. The DNA for the CDR3 is TGTGCCAGCAGCTTAGTAGCAGATTATTATAGCAATCAGCCCCAGCATTTT. This translates into CASSLVADYYSNQPQHF. The chain joins TRBV7-8 to TRBJ1-5; D remains ambiguous. CDR3 length: 17 residues. Germline V lookup: CDR1 SGHVS, CDR2 FQNEAQ. The V gene lost 1 base and the J gene lost 0 bases, with 13 bases spanning the gap.

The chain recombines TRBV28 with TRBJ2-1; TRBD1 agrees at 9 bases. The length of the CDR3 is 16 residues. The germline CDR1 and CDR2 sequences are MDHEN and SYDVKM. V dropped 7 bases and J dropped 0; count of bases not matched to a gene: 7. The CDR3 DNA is TGTGCCAGCAAAACAGGGGGCAAAAGCTCCTACAATGAGCAGTTCTTC. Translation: CASKTGGKSSYNEQFF.

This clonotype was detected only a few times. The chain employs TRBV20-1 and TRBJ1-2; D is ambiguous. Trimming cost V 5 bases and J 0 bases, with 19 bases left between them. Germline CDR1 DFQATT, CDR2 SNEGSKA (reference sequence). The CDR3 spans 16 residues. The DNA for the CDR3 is TGCAGTGCTCTCGGCGGACCTGGGGAAGCTAACTATGGCTACACCTTC. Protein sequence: CSALGGPGEANYGYTF.

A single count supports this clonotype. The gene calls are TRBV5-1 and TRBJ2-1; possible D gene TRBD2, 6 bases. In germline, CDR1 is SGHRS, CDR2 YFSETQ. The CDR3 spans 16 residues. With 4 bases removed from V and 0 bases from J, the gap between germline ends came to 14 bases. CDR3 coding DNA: TGCGCCAGCAGCCCCACCACCGGGAGCTCCTACAATGAGCAGTTCTTC. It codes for CASSPTTGSSYNEQFF.

CDR3 nucleotides: TGTGCCAGCAGCGACAGGCCGGGACAGGGTGAAGAGCAGTACTTC. Its protein is CASSDRPGQGEEQYF. The V call is TRBV21-1, the J call TRBJ2-7; the table's D call TRBD1 went unverified against the DNA. TRBV21-1 is described as a pseudogene. The length of the CDR3 is 15 residues.

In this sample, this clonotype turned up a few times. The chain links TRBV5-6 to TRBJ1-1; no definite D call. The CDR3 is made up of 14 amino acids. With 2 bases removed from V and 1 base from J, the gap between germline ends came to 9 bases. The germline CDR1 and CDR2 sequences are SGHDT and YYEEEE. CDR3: CASSFRKGNTEAFF. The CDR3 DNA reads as TGTGCCAGCAGCTTTCGTAAGGGGAACACTGAAGCTTTCTTT.

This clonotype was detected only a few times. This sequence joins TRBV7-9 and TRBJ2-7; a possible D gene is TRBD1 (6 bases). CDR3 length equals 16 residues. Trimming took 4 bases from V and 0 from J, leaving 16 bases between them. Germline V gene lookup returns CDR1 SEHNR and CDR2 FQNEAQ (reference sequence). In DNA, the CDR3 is TGTGCCAGCAGCTCCGCCAGGGGCGCCAGCTCCTACGAGCAGTACTTC. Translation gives CASSSARGASSYEQYF.

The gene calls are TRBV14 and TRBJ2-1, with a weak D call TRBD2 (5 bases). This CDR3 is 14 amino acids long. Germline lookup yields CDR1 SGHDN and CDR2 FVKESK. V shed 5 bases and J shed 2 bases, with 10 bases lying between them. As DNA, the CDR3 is TGTGCCAGCAGCGGGGAGCAAGCCTACAATGAGCAGTTCTTC. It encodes CASSGEQAYNEQFF. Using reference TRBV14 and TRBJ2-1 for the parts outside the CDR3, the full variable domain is EAGVTQFPSHSVIEKGQTVTLRCDPISGHDNLYWYRRVMGKEIKFLLHFVKESKQDESGMPNNRFLAERTGGTYSTLKVQPAELEDSGVYFCASSGEQAYNEQFFGPGTRLTVL.

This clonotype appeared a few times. The CDR3 coding sequence is TGTGCCAGCAGTGAAGCGCGGACTAGCGGGAGGGGTGATACGCAGTATTTT. Protein product: CASSEARTSGRGDTQYF. This chain uses TRBV6-1 with TRBJ2-3, with 15 positions matching TRBD2. This CDR3 comprises 17 residues. V lost 0 bases and J lost 6; bases outside the gene matches: 4. CDR1 and CDR2 from the germline V gene are MNHNS and SASEGT.

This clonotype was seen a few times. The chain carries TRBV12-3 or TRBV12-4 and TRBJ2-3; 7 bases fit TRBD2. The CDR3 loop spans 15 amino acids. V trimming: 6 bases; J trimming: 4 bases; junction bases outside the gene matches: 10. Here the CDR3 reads CASRASGLGADTQYF. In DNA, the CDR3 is TGTGCCAGCAGAGCTAGCGGTTTAGGGGCAGATACGCAGTATTTT.

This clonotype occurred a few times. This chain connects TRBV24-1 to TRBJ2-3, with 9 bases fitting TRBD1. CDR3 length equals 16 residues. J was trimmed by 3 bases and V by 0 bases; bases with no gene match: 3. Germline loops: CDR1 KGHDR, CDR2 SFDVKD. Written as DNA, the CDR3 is TGTGCCACCAGTGATTTGTTGGGACAGGGTACAGATACGCAGTATTTT. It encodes CATSDLLGQGTDTQYF.

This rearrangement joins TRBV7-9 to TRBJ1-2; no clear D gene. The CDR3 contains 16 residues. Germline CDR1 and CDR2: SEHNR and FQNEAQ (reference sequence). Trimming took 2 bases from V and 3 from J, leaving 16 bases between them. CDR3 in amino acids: CASSLIRGGIDYGYTF. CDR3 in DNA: TGTGCCAGCAGCTTAATCCGGGGAGGGATCGACTATGGCTACACCTTC.

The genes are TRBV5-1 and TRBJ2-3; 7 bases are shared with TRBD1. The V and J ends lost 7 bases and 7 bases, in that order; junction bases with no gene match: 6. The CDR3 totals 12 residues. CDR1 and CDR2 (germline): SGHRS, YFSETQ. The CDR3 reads CASSTGLNTQYF. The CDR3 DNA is TGCGCCAGCTCGACAGGGCTAAATACGCAGTATTTT. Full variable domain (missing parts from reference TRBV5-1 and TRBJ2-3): KAGVTQTPRYLIKTRGQQVTLSCSPISGHRSVSWYQQTPGQGLQFLFEYFSETQRNKGNFPGRFSGRQFSNSRSEMNVSTLELGDSALYLCASSTGLNTQYFGPGTRLTVL.

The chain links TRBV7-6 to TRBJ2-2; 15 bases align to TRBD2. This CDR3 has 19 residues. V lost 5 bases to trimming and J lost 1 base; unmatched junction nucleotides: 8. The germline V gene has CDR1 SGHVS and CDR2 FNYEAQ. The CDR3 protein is CASSLRGLAGGGNTGELFF. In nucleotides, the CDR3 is TGTGCCAGCAGCCTCAGGGGACTAGCGGGAGGTGGGAACACCGGGGAGCTGTTTTTT.

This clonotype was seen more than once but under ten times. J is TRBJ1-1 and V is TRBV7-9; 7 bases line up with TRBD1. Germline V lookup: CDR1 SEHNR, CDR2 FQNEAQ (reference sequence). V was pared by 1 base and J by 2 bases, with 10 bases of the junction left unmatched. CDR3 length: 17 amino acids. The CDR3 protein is CASSLVGTAVQNTEAFF. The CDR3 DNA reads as TGTGCCAGCAGCTTAGTCGGGACAGCTGTTCAAAACACTGAAGCTTTCTTT.

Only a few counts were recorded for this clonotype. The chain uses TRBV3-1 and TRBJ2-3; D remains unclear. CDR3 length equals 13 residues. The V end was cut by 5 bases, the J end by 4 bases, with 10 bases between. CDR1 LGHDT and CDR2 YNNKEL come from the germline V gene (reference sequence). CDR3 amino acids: CASSNGPADTQYF. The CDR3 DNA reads TGTGCCAGCAGCAACGGGCCCGCAGATACGCAGTATTTT.

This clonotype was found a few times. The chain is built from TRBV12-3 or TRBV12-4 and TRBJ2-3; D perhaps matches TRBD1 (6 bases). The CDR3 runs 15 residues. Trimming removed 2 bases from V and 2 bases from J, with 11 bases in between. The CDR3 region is CASSLRGKTTDTQYF. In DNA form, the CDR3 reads TGTGCCAGCAGTTTAAGGGGGAAGACCACAGATACGCAGTATTTT.

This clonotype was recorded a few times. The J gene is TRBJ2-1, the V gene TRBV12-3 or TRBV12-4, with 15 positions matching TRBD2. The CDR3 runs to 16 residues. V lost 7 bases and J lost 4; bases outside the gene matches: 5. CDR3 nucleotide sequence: TGTGCCAGCAAAGGACTAGCGGGAGGGAATTACAATGAGCAGTTCTTC. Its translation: CASKGLAGGNYNEQFF.

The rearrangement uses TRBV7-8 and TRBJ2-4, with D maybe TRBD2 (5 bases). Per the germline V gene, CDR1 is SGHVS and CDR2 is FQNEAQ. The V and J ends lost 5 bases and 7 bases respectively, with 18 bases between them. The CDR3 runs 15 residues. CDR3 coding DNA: TGTGCCAGCAGCGCCCTCTTCGGGGAGAGGAACATTCAGTACTTC. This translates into CASSALFGERNIQYF.